These 28 T cell receptor beta chains share one sample of origin, sequenced in a study of CD8 T cells in Susac syndrome. Random hexamers were used to reverse transcribe an amount of about 0.5 to 1 ug RNA. TCRdb redid the calling of the immunoSEQ multiplex PCR reads with MiXCR, one entry per CDR3 protein. The table lists about 200,000 distinct CDR3 sequences, around 90% of them singletons. The specimen was CD8+ T cells from PBMCs. These receptors came from a human donor with multiple sclerosis.

The chain is built from TRBV6-1 and TRBJ1-2; 7 bases are shared with TRBD1. Germline values: CDR1 MNHNS, CDR2 SASEGT. CDR3 size: 16 residues. V trimming: 7 bases; J trimming: 4 bases; junction bases outside the gene matches: 15. The chain's CDR3 is CASTLSAEGAGYGYTF. Here the CDR3 DNA reads TGTGCCAGCACCCTAAGCGCGGAGGGGGCAGGCTATGGCTACACCTTC.

This rearrangement joins TRBV9 to TRBJ2-7; TRBD1 agrees at 11 bases. The CDR3 is made up of 15 amino acids. J gave up 2 bases and V 0 bases, and 1 base lay outside the gene matches. Looked up from germline, CDR1 is SGDLS and CDR2 is YYNGEE. In DNA, the CDR3 is TGTGCCAGCAGCGTAGGGACAGGGGGCGCCTACGAGCAGTACTTC. This gives the protein CASSVGTGGAYEQYF.

The chain combines TRBV7-9 with TRBJ1-2; 7 bases match TRBD1. Trimming took 5 bases from V and 3 from J; bases not matched to a gene: 6. Germline values: CDR1 SEHNR, CDR2 FQNEAQ (reference sequence). The CDR3 has 14 residues. The CDR3, as DNA: TGTGCCAGCAGCCGAACAGGGGAGGACTATGGCTACACCTTC. This codes for CASSRTGEDYGYTF. Full variable domain (remainder filled in from reference TRBV7-9 and TRBJ1-2): DTGVSQNPRHKITKRGQNVTFRCDPISEHNRLYWYRQTLGQGPEFLTYFQNEAQLEKSRLLSDRFSAERPKGSFSTLEIQRTEQGDSAMYLCASSRTGEDYGYTFGSGTRLTVV.

The CDR3 reads CASSYSETQYF. CDR3 bases: TGTGCCAGCAGTTACTCGGAGACCCAGTACTTC. The chain uses TRBV6-6 and TRBJ2-5; D gene uncertain. The CDR3 consists of 11 residues. Trimming removed 0 bases at V and 5 bases at J, with 1 base between. In germline, CDR1 is MNHNY, CDR2 SVGAGI (reference sequence).

V is TRBV6-2 or TRBV6-3 and J is TRBJ2-1; D gene uncertain. The V gene lost 8 bases and the J gene lost 2 bases, with 13 bases spanning the gap. The V gene's germline CDR1 is MNHEY and CDR2 SVGEGT. This CDR3 region has 14 residues. CDR3: CASGTFKTYNEQFF. CDR3 bases: TGTGCCAGCGGTACCTTTAAGACCTACAATGAGCAGTTCTTC.

The genes are TRBV6-6 and TRBJ2-3, with D perhaps TRBD2 (5 bases). CDR3 size: 15 residues. V was shortened by 4 bases and J by 2 bases, with 13 bases between the two germline ends. CDR1 MNHNY and CDR2 SVGAGI come from the germline V gene (reference sequence). CDR3 region: CASSSGLYITDTQYF. DNA of the CDR3: TGTGCCAGCAGTTCAGGACTTTACATCACAGATACGCAGTATTTT.

This sequence joins TRBV5-6 and TRBJ1-2, with 7 bases that match TRBD1. Trimming removed 3 bases from V and 4 bases from J; junction bases left unmatched: 21. The CDR3 is 19 residues long. Germline V gives CDR1 SGHDT, CDR2 YYEEEE. The DNA for the CDR3 is TGTGCCAGCAGCTCCCCACCCGAACGACAGGGCCCACGGGTCTATGGCTACACCTTC. Its translation is CASSSPPERQGPRVYGYTF.

The chain joins TRBV30 to TRBJ2-6, with TRBD2 as a possible D gene (6 bases). CDR1 and CDR2 from the germline V gene are GTSNPN and SVGIG (reference sequence). CDR3 size: 14 residues. Trimming stripped 7 bases from V and 2 bases from J, with 12 bases between. CDR3 bases: TGTGCCTCACGATGGGGGGCTGGGGCCAACGTCCTGACTTTC. Its protein product is CASRWGAGANVLTF.

The V and J genes are TRBV12-5 and TRBJ2-2, with 8 bases matching TRBD2. The CDR3 is made up of 19 amino acids. V lost 1 base and J lost 6; bases outside the gene matches: 16. Looked up from germline, CDR1 is LGHNT and CDR2 is FRNRAP. CDR3 DNA: TGTGCTAGTGGTTTGGCCCTACTAGCGGCAATAGATTCGGCCGGGGAGCTGTTTTTT. Its protein is CASGLALLAAIDSAGELFF.

This clonotype was seen a single time. The chain joins TRBV4-1 to TRBJ1-2; D perhaps matches TRBD1 (5 bases). V was trimmed by 1 base and J by 0 bases, leaving 9 bases between them. This CDR3 is 15 amino acids long. Germline-derived CDR1 and CDR2 are MGHRA and YSYEKL. The CDR3 nucleotides read TGCGCCAGCAGCCAAGTGAAGGGGACTAACTATGGCTACACCTTC. It translates to CASSQVKGTNYGYTF.

V and J are TRBV20-1 and TRBJ2-2; D uncertain. V gave up 6 bases and J gave up 3 bases, with 23 bases separating them. The CDR3 consists of 17 residues. Germline loops: CDR1 DFQATT, CDR2 SNEGSKA (reference sequence). CDR3 sequence (DNA): TGCAGTGCGACTCCGGGCCCCGGGCCTACTTACACCGGGGAGCTGTTTTTT. This codes for CSATPGPGPTYTGELFF.

This rearrangement joins TRBV24-1 to TRBJ1-5; D unresolved. The CDR3 totals 14 residues. The germline V and J ends were trimmed by 3 bases and 6 bases, with 11 bases remaining between them. The germline CDR1 and CDR2 sequences are KGHDR and SFDVKD. CDR3 protein: CATSDSSGPQPQHF. The CDR3 DNA sequence: TGTGCCACCAGTGATAGCTCCGGGCCTCAGCCCCAGCATTTT.

This chain links TRBV7-2 with TRBJ1-1; D perhaps matches TRBD1 (5 bases). V was pared by 8 bases and J by 9 bases, with 10 bases between. The CDR3 loop spans 10 amino acids. The germline V gene encodes CDR1 SGHTA and CDR2 FQGNSA. CDR3 sequence (DNA): TGTGCCAGCTTCGCGGGGCAAGCTTTCTTT. As protein: CASFAGQAFF.

This CDR3 reads CASRDGSPAKNIQYF. The CDR3 DNA sequence: TGTGCCAGTAGAGATGGGAGCCCAGCCAAAAACATTCAGTACTTC. V and J are TRBV19 and TRBJ2-4, with D perhaps TRBD2 (5 bases). Germline V CDR1 and CDR2: LNHDA, SQIVND (reference sequence). V lost 6 bases and J 0 bases, leaving 12 bases between the germline ends. The CDR3 runs to 15 residues.

The chain couples TRBV29-1 to TRBJ1-2, with D unresolved. The CDR3 runs 11 residues. Trimming shortened V by 2 bases and J by 8 bases, and 9 bases separated the two germline ends. Germline CDR1 is SQVTM and CDR2 is ANQGSEA. CDR3: CSVEPTGGYTF. The CDR3 bases are TGCAGCGTTGAACCGACGGGGGGCTACACCTTC. The entire variable domain, with the rest obtained from reference TRBV29-1 and TRBJ1-2, is as follows: SAVISQKPSRDICQRGTSLTIQCQVDSQVTMMFWYRQQPGQSLTLIATANQGSEATYESGFVIDKFPISRPNLTFSTLTVSNMSPEDSSIYLCSVEPTGGYTFGSGTRLTVV.

This clonotype was seen once. The rearrangement joins TRBV7-2 to TRBJ1-1; the D gene is possibly TRBD1 (6 bases). Germline CDR1 SGHTA, CDR2 FQGNSA. This CDR3 contains 18 residues. The V end was cut by 1 base, the J end by 1 base, with 19 bases between. The CDR3 protein is CASSLVIDMGAQNTEAFF. CDR3 coding DNA: TGTGCCAGCAGCTTAGTTATCGACATGGGGGCTCAGAACACTGAAGCTTTCTTT.

The chain carries TRBV19 and TRBJ2-3; 12 nucleotides agree with TRBD2. J was trimmed by 4 bases and V by 1 base; bases with no gene match: 9. The CDR3 is 18 residues long. Germline values: CDR1 LNHDA, CDR2 SQIVND (reference sequence). CDR3 region: CASSIALAGGATADTQYF. The CDR3 region has the DNA TGTGCCAGTAGTATAGCACTAGCGGGAGGCGCGACGGCAGATACGCAGTATTTT.

V usage is TRBV2 and J usage is TRBJ1-1; D not resolved. From germline, CDR1 is SNHLY and CDR2 FYNNEI. The ends were cut back, 11 bases at V and 4 bases at J, with 17 bases in the middle. There are 13 residues in the CDR3. The CDR3 is CAQGAGMGTEAFF. The CDR3 DNA sequence: TGTGCCCAAGGCGCGGGGATGGGCACTGAAGCTTTCTTT. The variable domain in full, completed from reference TRBV2 and TRBJ1-1, reads EPEVTQTPSHQVTQMGQEVILRCVPISNHLYFYWYRQILGQKVEFLVSFYNNEISEKSEIFDDQFSVERPDGSNFTLKIRSTKLEDSAMYFCAQGAGMGTEAFFGQGTRLTVV.

This clonotype was seen only a few times. The chain links TRBV7-9 to TRBJ2-4; 9 bases fit TRBD1. CDR1 and CDR2 from the germline V gene are SEHNR and FQNEAQ (reference sequence). CDR3 size: 18 residues. With 1 base clipped from V and 0 bases from J, the junction kept 7 bases outside the gene matches. This chain's CDR3 is CASSLGTGVPEAKNIQYF. CDR3 bases: TGTGCCAGCAGCTTAGGGACAGGGGTGCCCGAAGCCAAAAACATTCAGTACTTC.

This rearrangement joins TRBV12-3 or TRBV12-4 to TRBJ1-3; D gene unclear. The CDR3 covers 18 residues. Trimming took 1 base from V and 4 from J, leaving 20 bases between them. This chain's CDR3 is CASSLGSPGWLKGNTIYF. The CDR3 DNA follows: TGTGCCAGCAGTTTAGGGTCTCCGGGGTGGCTGAAGGGAAACACCATATATTTT.

The chain combines TRBV9 with TRBJ1-1; the D gene is possibly TRBD1 (5 bases). The germline gives CDR1 SGDLS, CDR2 YYNGEE. The ends were cut back, 4 bases at V and 8 bases at J, with 15 bases in the middle. This CDR3 comprises 13 residues. The CDR3 region has the DNA TGTGCCAGCAGCACCCCGGGGCTGAGAGAAGCTTTCTTT. Residues: CASSTPGLREAFF.

The rearrangement uses TRBV11-1 and TRBJ2-1; D possibly corresponds to TRBD1 (6 bases). Germline loops: CDR1 SGHAT, CDR2 FQDESV (reference sequence). The CDR3 has 20 residues. Between the trimmed V and J ends, which lost 1 base and 2 bases, there was a span of 24 bases. The CDR3 spells CASSLEGQIKQGSPYNEQFF. As DNA, the CDR3 is TGTGCCAGCAGCTTAGAAGGCCAAATCAAACAGGGCTCTCCCTACAATGAGCAGTTCTTC.

The rearrangement links TRBV6-5 to TRBJ2-1; perhaps TRBD2 as D (6 bases). The V gene's germline CDR1 is MNHEY and CDR2 SVGAGI. Deletions cut 2 bases from V and 7 bases from J, with 15 bases between. This CDR3 has 15 residues. CDR3 bases: TGTGCCAGCAGTTACGGGGCTAGCGTGGGGAATGAGCAGTTCTTC. Encoded protein: CASSYGASVGNEQFF.

The V gene is TRBV19, the J gene TRBJ1-2; D remains ambiguous. V was shortened by 7 bases and J by 2 bases, with 11 bases between the two germline ends. The CDR3 spans 13 residues. Germline loops: CDR1 LNHDA, CDR2 SQIVND (reference sequence). The CDR3 bases are TGTGCCAGTACCCCGAGTCTAAACTATGGCTACACCTTC. Translation gives CASTPSLNYGYTF.

The chain recombines TRBV5-4 with TRBJ2-7; 10 bases agree with TRBD2. V lost 4 bases, J lost 3 bases, and 7 bases stayed unmatched. CDR3 length: 15 residues. CDR1 and CDR2 from the germline V gene are SGHNT and YYREEE (reference sequence). Here the CDR3 reads CASSQLAGGLYEQYF. The CDR3 DNA follows: TGTGCCAGCAGCCAGTTAGCGGGAGGCCTCTACGAGCAGTACTTC. The whole variable domain, remainder taken from reference TRBV5-4 and TRBJ2-7, is ETGVTQSPTHLIKTRGQQVTLRCSSQSGHNTVSWYQQALGQGPQFIFQYYREEENGRGNFPPRFSGLQFPNYSSELNVNALELDDSALYLCASSQLAGGLYEQYFGPGTRLTVT.

The CDR3 is CASSPGTGGTGELFF. CDR3 DNA: TGTGCCAGCAGCCCCGGGACAGGGGGCACCGGGGAGCTGTTTTTT. The chain links TRBV6-5 to TRBJ2-2, with TRBD1 matching over 11 bases. Germline assignment: CDR1 MNHEY and CDR2 SVGAGI. CDR3 size: 15 residues. V dropped 6 bases and J dropped 4; count of bases not matched to a gene: 4.

The sample holds one count of this clonotype. This chain connects TRBV4-2 to TRBJ2-7; unclear D gene. V lost 5 bases, J lost 4 bases, and 15 bases lay in between. The CDR3 runs to 14 residues. Germline CDR1 and CDR2: LGHNA and YNFKEQ. The CDR3 nucleotides are TGTGCCAGCAGCTCGCGAGCCCGCGATTACGAGCAGTACTTC. Translating it yields CASSSRARDYEQYF.

This clonotype was counted between two and nine times. The V call is TRBV11-3, the J call TRBJ1-1; a weak D match, TRBD1 (5 bases). This CDR3 has 16 amino acids. Germline values: CDR1 SGHNT, CDR2 YENEEA. Trimming cost V 2 bases and J 7 bases, with 20 bases left between them. The CDR3 loop is CASSLSSGDRNFEAFF. The CDR3 nucleotides are TGTGCCAGCAGCTTAAGTTCTGGGGACCGGAACTTTGAAGCTTTCTTT.